The clone carrying this TCR beta chain appeared a single time. The entry originates in a study of T cell changes during pregnancy in multiple sclerosis. Clones were sequenced by immunoSEQ multiplex PCR, and TCRdb holds only the in-frame ones, with some missing. The sample shows about 46,000 clones, 91% of them seen only once. The CDR3 length is 19 residues. Trimming took 5 bases from V and 3 from J; bases not matched to a gene: 15. Germline V gives CDR1 SEHNR, CDR2 FQNEAQ (reference sequence). This TCR came from a female donor with multiple sclerosis, enrolled in a pregnancy study. The material was CD8+ T cells from peripheral blood mononuclear cells, obtained after pregnancy. The rearrangement joins TRBV7-9 to TRBJ2-3; 12 bases match TRBD2. The CDR3 here is CASSRAPSGGAGRTDTQYF. As DNA, the CDR3 is TGTGCCAGCAGCCGAGCCCCTAGCGGGGGGGCCGGTCGAACAGATACGCAGTATTTT.